Here is one T cell receptor beta chain with its context. This receptor's antigen is unknown. No base-level quality is on record; no much larger clone is a single base apart. At the junction V is shortened by 2 bases and J by 0 bases, with 11 bases in between. The CDR3, cysteine through phenylalanine, is 15 amino acids long. CDR3 DNA only is kept here, 45 bases in frame from base 1. According to the germline V gene, CDR1 reads SGHDN and CDR2 reads FVKESK. The sample originates from a study of blood T cell repertoires in COVID-19 (dated by TCRdb to the early 2020s). With regard to the full study: Samples covering the acute and convalescent phases of COVID-19 were provided by collaborators in the United States, Italy and Spain. The prospective study material was composed of cDNA or gDNA derived from T cells, B-cell-depleted T cells, or PBMCs. The dataset comprised deeply sampled blood TCRbeta repertoires from subjects exposed to, actively infected with, or recovered from COVID-19. The repertoires were released in a freely available public database meant as a resource for research on the immune response to SARS-CoV-2. Samples were obtained from the ongoing ImmuneRACE study (first 160 participants) and from 1,000 to 1,500 subjects provided by 6 global collaborators. The sample metadata nearly always contained a de-identified subject ID, COVID-19 status, age in years and sex. Where available, HLA class I and class II types were obtained from metadata supplied by the sample provider rather than from assay-based typing.

Results the study describes overall, beyond this receptor: The amount of clinical and demographic metadata varied by source and participant and was provided uncurated.

The immunoSEQ Assay, a bias-controlled multiplex PCR, was used to amplify TCRbeta CDR3 regions from genomic DNA. The authors processed their data as follows. Within the assay, amplification of reference gene primers was used to estimate how many nucleated cells each sample contained. To quantify the absolute abundance of each unique TCRbeta CDR3 rearrangement, sequence reads were collapsed and filtered. For each sample, productive Simpson clonality was calculated as the square root of Simpson's diversity index over productive rearrangements. Sourced from immuneACCESS, this table was stored by TCRdb with only in-frame sequences that have V and J called. A share of the clones is absent; for the studies checked, an unresolved V gene accounts for under half, and the remainder has no known explanation. That table furnishes V, J and clone size, whereas the DNA furnished D and trimming. The sample data list about 160,000 clones, and more than 75% of these were observed just once. The top ten clones comprise around 2.2% of the sample.

Each collaborating institution followed its own protocols to collect whole blood in K2EDTA tubes. Collaborator samples were shipped for TCRbeta analysis as frozen whole blood, isolated PBMCs, or DNA extracted from either sample type. The chain is assembled from TRBV14 and TRBJ2-7; the D gene is perhaps TRBD1, on 6 matching bases. Material for sequencing was peripheral blood. The clonotype comes from an older man with acute or convalescent COVID-19. The CDR3 region: CASSQTRGGSYEQYF. DNA sequence: TGTGCCAGCAGCCAAACAAGAGGGGGCTCCTACGAGCAGTACTTC.